Listed below are T cell receptor beta chains from one sample, sequenced in a study of CD8+ T cells in alopecia areata. This table comes from immunoSEQ multiplex PCR, and its TCRdb copy is limited to in-frame clones, with some not included. This repertoire shows 150,000 to 200,000 clones, 50% to 70% found once; its top ten account for approximately 1.2%. The sample in question was CD4+ T cells sorted from blood, obtained at roughly week 49, from a patient treated with tofacitinib. These receptors all stem from a human donor with alopecia areata. CDR3s include the opening cysteine and the closing phenylalanine or tryptophan. The D gene is left open where the match is weak. Size tells how often a clone was seen (once, few, many) or the class of an expanded clone, and some rows leave it out.

v_call,j_call,d_call,clone_size,cdr3_aa,cdr3_nt
TRBV25-1,TRBJ2-6,-,-,CASSGTGANVLTF,TGTGCCAGCAGTGGTACTGGGGCCAACGTCCTGACTTTC
TRBV28,TRBJ1-5,-,-,CASSSGQGLGDSNQPQHF,TGTGCCAGCAGTTCTGGCCAAGGCCTAGGAGATAGCAATCAGCCCCAGCATTTT
TRBV30,TRBJ1-6,-,-,CAWSVRGGSNSPLHF,TGTGCCTGGAGTGTAAGGGGTGGCAGTAATTCACCCCTCCACTTT
TRBV30,TRBJ2-5,-,once,CAWSGSDQETQYF,TGTGCCTGGAGTGGCAGCGATCAAGAGACCCAGTACTTC
TRBV5-6,TRBJ2-1,TRBD1,-,CASSPGTVEVPEQFF,TGTGCCAGCAGCCCCGGGACAGTGGAGGTCCCCGAGCAGTTCTTC
TRBV5-1,TRBJ2-7,-,-,CASSLGDRISYEQYF,TGCGCCAGCAGCTTGGGCGACAGGATCTCCTACGAGCAGTACTTC
TRBV15,TRBJ2-1,-,-,CATSRDLTSNEQFF,TGTGCCACCAGCAGAGATTTGACCTCCAATGAGCAGTTCTTC
TRBV7-9,TRBJ1-2,-,-,CASSRNTGLNGYTF,TGTGCCAGCAGCCGGAATACAGGGTTGAATGGCTACACCTTC
TRBV29-1,TRBJ2-5,-,-,CSVRRGRTETQYF,TGCAGCGTTCGCAGAGGGAGGACGGAGACCCAGTACTTC
TRBV2,TRBJ2-4,-,-,CASSELLGSIQYF,TGTGCCAGCAGTGAACTCCTAGGAAGCATTCAGTACTTC
TRBV16,TRBJ1-2,-,-,CASSQLSGDYGYTF,TGTGCCAGCAGCCAATTGAGTGGGGACTATGGCTACACCTTC
TRBV25-1,TRBJ1-4,-,-,CASEDEKLFF,TGTGCCAGCGAGGATGAAAAACTGTTTTTT
TRBV20-1,TRBJ2-5,-,-,CSASDKETQYF,TGCAGTGCTAGTGATAAAGAGACCCAGTACTTC
TRBV9,TRBJ2-7,-,-,CASSLGSQSSYEQYF,TGTGCCAGCAGCTTGGGGAGCCAAAGCTCCTACGAGCAGTACTTC
TRBV5-1,TRBJ2-7,TRBD2,few,CASSLLAGETYEQYF,TGCGCCAGCAGCCTCTTAGCGGGGGAAACGTACGAGCAGTACTTC
TRBV19,TRBJ2-7,TRBD2,-,CASSEVAGEIYEQYF,TGTGCCAGTAGTGAAGTAGCGGGGGAGATCTACGAGCAGTACTTC
TRBV7-8,TRBJ2-5,-,few,CASSFLGAETQYF,TGTGCCAGCAGCTTCTTAGGCGCGGAGACCCAGTACTTC
TRBV4-1,TRBJ2-1,-,few,CASSQARTTPYNEQFF,TGCGCCAGCAGCCAAGCCCGGACGACCCCCTACAATGAGCAGTTCTTC
TRBV6-4,TRBJ2-7,-,-,CASSTEEGYEQYF,TGTGCCAGCAGTACCGAGGAGGGCTACGAGCAGTACTTC
TRBV9,TRBJ2-6,-,few,CASSPKGGPPNSGANVLTF,TGTGCCAGCAGCCCTAAGGGGGGCCCTCCTAACTCTGGGGCCAACGTCCTGACTTTC
TRBV29-1,TRBJ2-7,-,-,CSVEAGAYEQYF,TGCAGCGTTGAAGCGGGAGCCTACGAGCAGTACTTC
TRBV2,TRBJ2-7,-,-,CASREGGAYEQYF,TGTGCCAGCAGGGAAGGGGGGGCCTACGAGCAGTACTTC
TRBV6-5,TRBJ2-7,TRBD2,-,CASKESSGRGEQYF,TGTGCCAGCAAGGAATCTAGCGGCCGGGGGGAGCAGTACTTC
TRBV29-1,TRBJ1-1,-,few,CSVERSLNTEAFF,TGCAGCGTTGAGCGCAGTCTGAACACTGAAGCTTTCTTT
TRBV29-1,TRBJ2-3,TRBD2,-,CSVAGGTSTDTQYF,TGCAGCGTTGCGGGGGGGACTAGCACAGATACGCAGTATTTT
TRBV18,TRBJ1-1,TRBD1,few,CASSPTNDLLSTNDRGFTEAFF,TGTGCCAGCTCACCTACTAACGACCTTCTCTCAACTAACGACAGGGGTTTTACTGAAGCTTTCTTT
TRBV5-6,TRBJ2-3,-,-,CASSPDTDTQYF,TGTGCCAGCAGCCCGGACACAGATACGCAGTATTTT
TRBV5-1,TRBJ2-2,-,once,CASSLAVSTTGELFF,TGCGCCAGCAGCTTGGCTGTATCAACTACCGGGGAGCTGTTTTTT
TRBV6-6,TRBJ2-3,-,-,CASFGQGPDTQYF,TGTGCCAGCTTCGGTCAGGGGCCAGATACGCAGTATTTT